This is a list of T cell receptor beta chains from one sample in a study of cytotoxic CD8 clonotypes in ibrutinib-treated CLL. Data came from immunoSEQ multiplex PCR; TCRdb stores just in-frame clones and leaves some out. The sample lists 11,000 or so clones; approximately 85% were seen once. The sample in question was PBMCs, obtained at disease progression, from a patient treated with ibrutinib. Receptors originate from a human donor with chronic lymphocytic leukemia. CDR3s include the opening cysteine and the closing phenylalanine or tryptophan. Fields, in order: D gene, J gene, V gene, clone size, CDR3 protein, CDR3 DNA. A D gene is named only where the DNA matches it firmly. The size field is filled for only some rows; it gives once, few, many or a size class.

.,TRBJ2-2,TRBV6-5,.,CASRMTAVSGELFF,TGTGCCAGCAGGATGACAGCGGTTTCCGGGGAGCTGTTTTTT
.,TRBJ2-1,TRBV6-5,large,CASSYGTPLNEQFF,TGTGCCAGCAGTTACGGGACTCCCCTTAATGAGCAGTTCTTC
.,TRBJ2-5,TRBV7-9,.,CASSLEAEQETQYF,TGTGCCAGCAGCTTAGAGGCAGAACAAGAGACCCAGTACTTC
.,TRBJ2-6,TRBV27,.,CASSGVIWLQSRANVLTF,TGTGCCAGCAGTGGCGTCATCTGGCTACAAAGTCGGGCCAACGTCCTGACTTTC
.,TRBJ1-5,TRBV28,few,CASSPASGRNQPQHF,TGTGCCAGCAGTCCAGCATCCGGGAGAAATCAGCCCCAGCATTTT
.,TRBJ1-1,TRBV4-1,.,CASSPTTIMNTEAFF,TGCGCCAGCAGCCCTACCACAATTATGAACACTGAAGCTTTCTTT
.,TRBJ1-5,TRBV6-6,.,CASMGRVGNQPQHF,TGTGCCAGCATGGGCAGGGTGGGCAATCAGCCCCAGCATTTT
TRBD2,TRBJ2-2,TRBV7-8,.,CASSLEAGGITGELFF,TGTGCCAGCAGCTTAGAAGCGGGAGGAATCACCGGGGAGCTGTTTTTT
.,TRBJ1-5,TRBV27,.,CASSLGGDQPQHF,TGTGCCAGCAGTTTAGGGGGGGATCAGCCCCAGCATTTT
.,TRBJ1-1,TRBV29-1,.,CSAGGQGNEAFF,TGCAGCGCTGGAGGGCAGGGCAATGAAGCTTTCTTT
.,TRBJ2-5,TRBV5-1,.,CASSLGDEETQYF,TGCGCCAGCAGCTTGGGGGACGAAGAGACCCAGTACTTC
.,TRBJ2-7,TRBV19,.,CASSGVTTPLGYEQYF,TGTGCCAGTAGTGGGGTTACGACCCCCTTGGGCTACGAGCAGTACTTC
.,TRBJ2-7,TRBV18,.,CASSPDSSSYEQYF,TGTGCCAGCTCCCCGGACAGTAGCTCCTACGAGCAGTACTTC
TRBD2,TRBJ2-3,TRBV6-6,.,CASSYGIAGGVDTQYF,TGTGCCAGCAGTTACGGGATAGCGGGAGGAGTAGATACGCAGTATTTT
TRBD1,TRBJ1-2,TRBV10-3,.,CAISEDRVTGSSYGYTF,TGTGCCATCAGTGAAGACAGGGTGACAGGCAGCTCCTATGGCTACACCTTC
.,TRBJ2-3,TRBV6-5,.,CASTRAPFSTDTQYF,TGTGCCAGCACGCGGGCTCCATTTAGCACAGATACGCAGTATTTT
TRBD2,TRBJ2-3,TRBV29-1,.,CSAGLGLNTDTQYF,TGCAGCGCCGGACTAGGACTGAACACAGATACGCAGTATTTT
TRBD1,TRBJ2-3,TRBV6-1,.,CASSVNRGASTDTQYF,TGTGCCAGCAGTGTTAACAGGGGTGCTAGCACAGATACGCAGTATTTT
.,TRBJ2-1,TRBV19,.,CASSDGRFNNEQFF,TGTGCCAGTAGCGACGGCAGGTTCAACAATGAGCAGTTCTTC
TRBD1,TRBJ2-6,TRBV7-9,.,CASSTTGNGANVLTF,TGTGCCAGCAGCACGACAGGGAACGGGGCCAACGTCCTGACTTTC
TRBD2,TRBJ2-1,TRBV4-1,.,CASSQDTSAFYNEQFF,TGCGCCAGCAGCCAGGACACTAGCGCATTTTACAATGAGCAGTTCTTC
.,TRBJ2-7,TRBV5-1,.,CASQQLPVTYEQYF,TGCGCCAGTCAGCAGCTCCCTGTGACCTACGAGCAGTACTTC
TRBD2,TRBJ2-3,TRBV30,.,CAWNGLAASTDTQYF,TGTGCCTGGAACGGACTAGCGGCTAGCACAGATACGCAGTATTTT
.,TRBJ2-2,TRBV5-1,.,CASTAPGNTGELFF,TGCGCCAGCACCGCCCCAGGGAACACCGGGGAGCTGTTTTTT
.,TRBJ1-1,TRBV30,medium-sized,CAWSQEDWATEAFF,TGTGCCTGGAGCCAAGAAGATTGGGCCACTGAAGCTTTCTTT
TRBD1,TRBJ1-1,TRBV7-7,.,CASSLVVDRGELNTEAFF,TGTGCTAGCAGCTTAGTAGTGGACAGGGGGGAATTGAACACTGAAGCTTTCTTT
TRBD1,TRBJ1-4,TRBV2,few,CASSSGGADEKLFF,TGTGCCAGCAGTTCAGGGGGCGCGGACGAAAAACTGTTTTTT
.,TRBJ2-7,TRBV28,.,CASRDAGGWPEQYF,TGTGCCAGCCGGGACGCCGGAGGATGGCCCGAGCAGTACTTC
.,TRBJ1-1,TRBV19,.,CASSIRPLTRGSREAFF,TGTGCCAGTAGTATACGGCCCCTGACAAGGGGGTCCCGGGAAGCTTTCTTT
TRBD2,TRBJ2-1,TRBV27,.,CAIGTNSYNEQFF,TGTGCCATCGGGACTAATTCCTACAATGAGCAGTTCTTC
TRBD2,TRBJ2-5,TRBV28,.,CASSFIGGRRQETQYF,TGTGCCAGCAGTTTCATTGGCGGGAGGAGACAAGAGACCCAGTACTTC
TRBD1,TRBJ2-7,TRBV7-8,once,CASSSGQEPYEQYF,TGTGCCAGCAGCTCCGGACAGGAGCCCTACGAGCAGTACTTC
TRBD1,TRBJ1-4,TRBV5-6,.,CASSLGRDRGRGTNEKLFF,TGTGCCAGCAGCTTGGGCCGGGACAGGGGGCGCGGGACTAATGAAAAACTGTTTTTT
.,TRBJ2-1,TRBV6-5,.,CASSYGQGLGEQFF,TGTGCCAGCAGTTACGGTCAGGGCCTCGGTGAGCAGTTCTTC
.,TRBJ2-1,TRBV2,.,CASSELADGYNEQFF,TGTGCCAGCAGTGAACTGGCGGACGGCTACAATGAGCAGTTCTTC
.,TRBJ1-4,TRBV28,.,CASYTTATNEKLFF,TGTGCCAGCTACACAACAGCAACTAATGAAAAACTGTTTTTT
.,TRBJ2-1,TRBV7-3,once,CASSLRGRDNEQFF,TGTGCCAGCAGCTTAAGGGGCAGGGACAATGAGCAGTTCTTC
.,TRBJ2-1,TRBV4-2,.,CASSQGYGNSADEQFF,TGTGCCAGCAGCCAAGGTTACGGGAATTCAGCGGATGAGCAGTTCTTC
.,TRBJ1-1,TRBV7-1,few,CASSPIPKGDTEAFF,TGTGCCAGCAGCCCAATCCCCAAGGGCGACACTGAAGCTTTCTTT
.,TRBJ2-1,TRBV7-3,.,CASSATGNSYNEQFF,TGTGCCAGCAGCGCAACAGGGAACTCCTACAATGAGCAGTTCTTC
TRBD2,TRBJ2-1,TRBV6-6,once,CASFSGRAANEQFF,TGTGCCAGCTTTAGCGGGAGGGCCGCGAATGAGCAGTTCTTC
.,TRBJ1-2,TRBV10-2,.,CASSPGSYGYTF,TGCGCCAGCAGTCCGGGTAGCTATGGCTACACCTTC
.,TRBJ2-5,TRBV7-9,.,CASSLGQETQYF,TGTGCCAGCAGCTTAGGCCAAGAGACCCAGTACTTC
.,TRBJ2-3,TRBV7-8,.,CASSLLDTQYF,TGTGCCAGCAGCTTGTTGGATACGCAGTATTTT
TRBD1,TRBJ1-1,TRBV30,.,CAWGRDSDLAFF,TGTGCCTGGGGCCGGGACAGCGATCTTGCTTTCTTT
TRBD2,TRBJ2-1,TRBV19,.,CASNPSGKFYNEQFF,TGTGCCAGTAACCCTAGCGGGAAATTCTACAATGAGCAGTTCTTC
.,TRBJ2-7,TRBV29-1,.,CSVNSGEQYF,TGCAGCGTGAACTCGGGCGAGCAGTACTTC
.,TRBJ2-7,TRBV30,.,CAWSVGVLAISPRQYF,TGTGCCTGGAGTGTAGGGGTCTTGGCTATTAGTCCTCGGCAGTACTTC
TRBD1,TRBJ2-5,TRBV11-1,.,CASSLLQGAGETQYF,TGTGCCAGCAGCCTACTACAGGGGGCCGGAGAGACCCAGTACTTC
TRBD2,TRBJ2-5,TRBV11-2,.,CASSSPGRGQETQYF,TGTGCCAGCAGCTCCCCCGGGAGGGGGCAAGAGACCCAGTACTTC
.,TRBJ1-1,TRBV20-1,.,CSARPGPTFFF,TGCAGTGCTAGGCCGGGACCGACTTTTTTCTTT
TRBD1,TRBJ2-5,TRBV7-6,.,CASSSDRAQTQYF,TGTGCCAGCAGCTCAGACAGGGCGCAGACCCAGTACTTC
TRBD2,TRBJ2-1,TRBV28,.,CASSLGGSKYNEQFF,TGTGCCAGCAGTTTAGGCGGGAGCAAGTACAATGAGCAGTTCTTC
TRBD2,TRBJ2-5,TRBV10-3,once,CAISQETSAQETQYF,TGTGCCATCAGCCAAGAGACTAGCGCCCAAGAGACCCAGTACTTC
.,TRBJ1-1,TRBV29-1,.,CSVGGDTEAFF,TGCAGCGTTGGGGGGGACACTGAAGCTTTCTTT
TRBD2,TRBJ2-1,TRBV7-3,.,CASSSGLAGVYEQFF,TGTGCCAGCAGCTCGGGACTAGCGGGAGTCTATGAGCAGTTCTTC
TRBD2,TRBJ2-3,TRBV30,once,CAWSLGLAGSTDTQYF,TGTGCCTGGAGTCTCGGACTAGCGGGAAGCACAGATACGCAGTATTTT